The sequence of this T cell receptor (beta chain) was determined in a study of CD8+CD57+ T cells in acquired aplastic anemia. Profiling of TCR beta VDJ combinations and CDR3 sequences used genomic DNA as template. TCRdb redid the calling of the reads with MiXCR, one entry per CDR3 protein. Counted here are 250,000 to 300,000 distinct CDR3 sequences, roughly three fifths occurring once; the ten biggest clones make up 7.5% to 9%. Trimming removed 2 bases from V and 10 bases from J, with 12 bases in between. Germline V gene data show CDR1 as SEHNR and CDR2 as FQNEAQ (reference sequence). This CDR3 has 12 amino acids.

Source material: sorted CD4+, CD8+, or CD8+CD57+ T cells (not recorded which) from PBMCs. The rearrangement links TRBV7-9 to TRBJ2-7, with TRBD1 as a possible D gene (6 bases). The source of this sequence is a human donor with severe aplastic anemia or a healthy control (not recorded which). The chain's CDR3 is CASSLPRTDQYF. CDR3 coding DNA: TGTGCCAGCAGCTTACCCCGGACAGATCAGTACTTC.